This T cell receptor beta chain was sequenced in a study of cytomegalovirus exposure and HLA in healthy donors. Study-wide findings and caveats: Trimming of TCR beta V- and J-genes showed a link, identified in a later analysis, to a missense DCLRE1C variant. Analyses of presence/absence relied on an assumption of roughly uniform sequencing depth across donors. Cytomegalovirus-associated status was assigned to roughly 160 TCR beta chains.

In this sample, this clone turned up once. The antigen is undetermined. PCR employed 60 Vbeta and 13 Jbeta primers. Data came from immunoSEQ multiplex PCR; TCRdb stores just in-frame clones and leaves some out. The profile covers over 50,000 clones, with about 79% appearing a single time and 1.7% taken by the ten largest. The source is a middle-aged man in good health and CMV-seronegative. Specimen: PBMCs.

The DNA for the CDR3 is TGTGCCAGCAGCTTCGGGAAACAGGGCAGCTCGACGAACACTGAAGCTTTCTTT. Protein product: CASSFGKQGSSTNTEAFF. The J gene is TRBJ1-1, the V gene TRBV5-8; maybe TRBD1 (6 bases). V was cut by 2 bases and J by 1 base, with 21 bases left in between. The CDR3 has 18 amino acids. Looked up from germline, CDR1 is SGHTS and CDR2 is YDEGEE.